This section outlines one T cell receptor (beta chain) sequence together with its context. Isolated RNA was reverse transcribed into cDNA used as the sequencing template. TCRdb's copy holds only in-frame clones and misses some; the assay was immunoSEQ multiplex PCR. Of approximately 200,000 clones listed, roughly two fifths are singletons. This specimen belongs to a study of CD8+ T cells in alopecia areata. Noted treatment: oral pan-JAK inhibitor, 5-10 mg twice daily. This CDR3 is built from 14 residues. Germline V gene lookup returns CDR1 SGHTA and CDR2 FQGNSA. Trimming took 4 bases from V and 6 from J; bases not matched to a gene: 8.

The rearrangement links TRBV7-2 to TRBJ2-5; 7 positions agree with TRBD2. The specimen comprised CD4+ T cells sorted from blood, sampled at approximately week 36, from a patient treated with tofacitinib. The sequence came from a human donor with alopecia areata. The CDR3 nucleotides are TGTGCCAGCAGCTCTTCCGGGACTACAAAGACCCAGTACTTC. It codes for CASSSSGTTKTQYF.